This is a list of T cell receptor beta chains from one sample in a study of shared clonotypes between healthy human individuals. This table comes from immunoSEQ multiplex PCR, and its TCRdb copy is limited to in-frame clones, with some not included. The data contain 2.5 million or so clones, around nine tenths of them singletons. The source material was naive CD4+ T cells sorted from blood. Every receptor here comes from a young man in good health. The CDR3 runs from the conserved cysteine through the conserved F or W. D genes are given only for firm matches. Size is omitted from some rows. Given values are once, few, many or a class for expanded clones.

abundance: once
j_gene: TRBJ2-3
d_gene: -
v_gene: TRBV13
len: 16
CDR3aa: CASSLGRGAGTDTQYF
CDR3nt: TGTGCCAGCAGCTTAGGTCGGGGTGCAGGTACAGATACGCAGTATTTT

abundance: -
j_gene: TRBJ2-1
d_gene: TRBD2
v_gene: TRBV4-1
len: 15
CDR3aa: CASSQLGLARNEQFF
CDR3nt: TGCGCCAGCAGCCAACTGGGACTAGCGCGCAATGAGCAGTTCTTC

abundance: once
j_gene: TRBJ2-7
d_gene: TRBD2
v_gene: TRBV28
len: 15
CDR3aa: CASSLLPSGVPEQYF
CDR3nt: TGTGCCAGCAGTTTATTGCCTAGCGGGGTCCCAGAGCAGTACTTC

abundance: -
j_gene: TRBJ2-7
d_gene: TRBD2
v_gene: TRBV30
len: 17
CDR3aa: CAWSVTSGSFTSYEQYF
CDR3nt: TGTGCCTGGAGTGTAACTAGCGGGAGTTTCACCTCCTACGAGCAGTACTTC

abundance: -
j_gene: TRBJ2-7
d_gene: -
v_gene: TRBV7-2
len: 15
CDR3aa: CASSLGPDTYYEQYF
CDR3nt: TGTGCCAGCAGCTTAGGTCCGGACACCTACTACGAGCAGTACTTC

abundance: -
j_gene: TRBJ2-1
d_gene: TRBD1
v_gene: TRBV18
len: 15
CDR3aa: CASSQAGTAYNEQFF
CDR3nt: TGTGCCAGCTCGCAAGCCGGGACAGCCTACAATGAGCAGTTCTTC

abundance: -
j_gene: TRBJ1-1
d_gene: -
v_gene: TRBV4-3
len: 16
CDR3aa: CASSQDRVWNHTEAFF
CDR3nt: TGCGCCAGCAGCCAAGACCGAGTGTGGAACCACACTGAAGCTTTCTTT

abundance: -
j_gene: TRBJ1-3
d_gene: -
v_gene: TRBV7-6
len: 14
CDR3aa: CASSRQDSGNTIYF
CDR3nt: TGTGCCAGCAGCAGACAGGACTCTGGAAACACCATATATTTT

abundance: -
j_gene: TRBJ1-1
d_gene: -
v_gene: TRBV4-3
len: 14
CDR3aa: CASSQEASGPGAFF
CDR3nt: TGCGCCAGCAGCCAAGAAGCCTCGGGACCAGGAGCTTTCTTT

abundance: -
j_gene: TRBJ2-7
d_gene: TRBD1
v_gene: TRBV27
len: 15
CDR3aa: CASSLGQGPTYEQYF
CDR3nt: TGTGCCAGCAGTTTAGGACAGGGCCCTACCTACGAGCAGTACTTC

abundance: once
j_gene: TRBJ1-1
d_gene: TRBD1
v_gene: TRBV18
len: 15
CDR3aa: CASSLGQGRLSEAFF
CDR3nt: TGTGCCAGCTCACTAGGACAGGGGCGGCTATCTGAAGCTTTCTTT

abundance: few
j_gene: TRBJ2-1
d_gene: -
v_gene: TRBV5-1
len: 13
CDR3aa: CASSLGGYNEQFF
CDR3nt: TGCGCCAGCAGCTTGGGGGGTTACAATGAGCAGTTCTTC

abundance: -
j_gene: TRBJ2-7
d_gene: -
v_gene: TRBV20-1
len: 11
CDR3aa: CSARADYEQYF
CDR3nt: TGCAGTGCTAGAGCAGACTACGAGCAGTACTTC

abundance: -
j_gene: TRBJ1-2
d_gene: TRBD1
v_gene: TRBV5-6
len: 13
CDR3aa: CASSRDSPRGYTF
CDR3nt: TGTGCCAGCAGCCGGGACAGTCCTCGGGGCTACACCTTC

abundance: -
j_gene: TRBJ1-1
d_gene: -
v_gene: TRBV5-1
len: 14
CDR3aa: CASSPGDLSPEAFF
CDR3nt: TGCGCCAGCAGCCCCGGGGACCTCTCCCCTGAAGCTTTCTTT

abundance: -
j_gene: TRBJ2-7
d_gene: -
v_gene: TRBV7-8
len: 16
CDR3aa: CASSLAGPRFSYEQYF
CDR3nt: TGTGCCAGCAGCTTAGCGGGACCGCGGTTTTCCTACGAGCAGTACTTC

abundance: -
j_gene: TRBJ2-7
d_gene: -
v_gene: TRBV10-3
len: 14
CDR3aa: CAISESGYREEQYF
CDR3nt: TGTGCCATCAGTGAGTCGGGGTACAGGGAAGAGCAGTACTTC

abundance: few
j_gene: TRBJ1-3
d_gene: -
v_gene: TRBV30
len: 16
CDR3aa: CASSVGELVGGNTIYF
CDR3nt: TGTGCCTCCAGTGTCGGGGAATTGGTCGGTGGAAACACCATATATTTT

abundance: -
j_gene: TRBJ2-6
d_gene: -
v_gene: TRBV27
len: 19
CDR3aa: CASSLSVGGVNSGANVLTF
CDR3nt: TGTGCCAGCAGTTTATCTGTAGGGGGTGTTAACTCTGGGGCCAACGTCCTGACTTTC

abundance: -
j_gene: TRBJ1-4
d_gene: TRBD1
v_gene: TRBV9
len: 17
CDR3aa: CASSPPGQGAANEKLFF
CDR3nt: TGTGCCAGCAGCCCCCCGGGACAGGGGGCGGCTAATGAAAAACTGTTTTTT

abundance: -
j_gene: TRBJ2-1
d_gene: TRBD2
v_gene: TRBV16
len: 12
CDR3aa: CASSQLAGKQFF
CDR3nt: TGTGCCAGCAGCCAACTAGCGGGAAAGCAGTTCTTC

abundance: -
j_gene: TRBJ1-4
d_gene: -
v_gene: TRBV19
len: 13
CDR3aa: CASSPGRGEKLFF
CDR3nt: TGTGCCAGTAGTCCAGGAAGGGGCGAAAAACTGTTTTTT

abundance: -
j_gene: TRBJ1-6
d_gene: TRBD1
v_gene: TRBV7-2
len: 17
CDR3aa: CASSLGATGLTNSPLHF
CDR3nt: TGTGCCAGCAGCTTAGGGGCGACAGGGTTGACTAATTCACCCCTCCACTTT

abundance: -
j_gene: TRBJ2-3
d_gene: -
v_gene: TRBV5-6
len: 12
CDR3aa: CASSLETDTQYF
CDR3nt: TGTGCCAGCAGCTTGGAGACAGATACGCAGTATTTT

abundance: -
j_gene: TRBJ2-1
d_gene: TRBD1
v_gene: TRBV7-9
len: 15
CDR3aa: CASSLGQGGYNEQFF
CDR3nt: TGTGCCAGCAGCTTAGGACAGGGGGGATACAATGAGCAGTTCTTC

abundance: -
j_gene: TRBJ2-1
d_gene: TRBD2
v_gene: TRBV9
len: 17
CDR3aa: CASSAALGLAEDNEQFF
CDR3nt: TGTGCCAGCAGCGCGGCGCTGGGACTAGCGGAAGACAATGAGCAGTTCTTC

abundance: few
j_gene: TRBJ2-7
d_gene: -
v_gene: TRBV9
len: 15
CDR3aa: CASSVDPGRTYEQYF
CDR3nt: TGTGCCAGCAGCGTAGATCCGGGGCGGACCTACGAGCAGTACTTC

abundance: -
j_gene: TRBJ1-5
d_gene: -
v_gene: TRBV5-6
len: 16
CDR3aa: CASSLAGPTSNQPQHF
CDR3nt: TGTGCCAGCAGCTTGGCTGGGCCTACAAGCAATCAGCCCCAGCATTTT

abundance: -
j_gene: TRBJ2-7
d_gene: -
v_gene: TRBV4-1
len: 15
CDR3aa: CASSQSPPGFYEQYF
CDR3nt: TGCGCCAGCAGCCAGTCTCCCCCGGGATTCTACGAGCAGTACTTC

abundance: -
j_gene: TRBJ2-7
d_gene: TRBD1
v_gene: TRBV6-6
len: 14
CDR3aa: CASSWGQGAYEQYF
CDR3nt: TGTGCCAGCAGCTGGGGACAGGGGGCCTACGAGCAGTACTTC

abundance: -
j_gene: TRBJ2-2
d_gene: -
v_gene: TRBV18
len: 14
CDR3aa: CASSLLEGTGELFF
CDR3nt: TGTGCCAGCTCACTTCTAGAGGGCACCGGGGAGCTGTTTTTT

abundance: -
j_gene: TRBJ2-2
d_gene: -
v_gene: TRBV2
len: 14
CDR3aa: CASGDLRGTGELFF
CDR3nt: TGTGCCAGCGGGGACCTGCGTGGCACCGGGGAGCTGTTTTTT

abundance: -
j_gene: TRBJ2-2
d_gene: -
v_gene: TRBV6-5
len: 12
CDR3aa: CASSFPGGELFF
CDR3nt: TGTGCCAGCAGCTTCCCGGGGGGGGAGCTGTTTTTT

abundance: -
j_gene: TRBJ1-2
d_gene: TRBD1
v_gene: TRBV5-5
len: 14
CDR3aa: CASSLQGDIYGYTF
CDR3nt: TGTGCCAGCAGCTTACAGGGGGACATCTATGGCTACACCTTC

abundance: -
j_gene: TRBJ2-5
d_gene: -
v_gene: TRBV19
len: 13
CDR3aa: CASSITPVETQYF
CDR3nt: TGTGCCAGTAGTATTACTCCGGTGGAGACCCAGTACTTC

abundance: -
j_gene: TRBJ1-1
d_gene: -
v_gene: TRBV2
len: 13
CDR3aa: CASSGEGFGEAFF
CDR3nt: TGTGCCAGCAGTGGGGAGGGATTCGGTGAAGCTTTCTTT

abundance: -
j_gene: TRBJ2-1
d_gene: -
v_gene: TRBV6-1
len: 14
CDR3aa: CASNRQGTTNEQFF
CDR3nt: TGTGCCAGCAATCGGCAGGGCACCACCAATGAGCAGTTCTTC

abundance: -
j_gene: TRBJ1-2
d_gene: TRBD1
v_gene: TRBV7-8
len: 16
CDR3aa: CASSLHRDRGGYGYTF
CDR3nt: TGTGCCAGCAGCTTGCACCGGGACAGGGGTGGCTATGGCTACACCTTC

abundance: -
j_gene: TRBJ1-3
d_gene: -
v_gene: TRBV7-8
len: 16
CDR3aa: CASTETGLSSGNTIYF
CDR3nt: TGTGCCAGCACCGAGACTGGTCTCTCCTCGGGAAACACCATATATTTT

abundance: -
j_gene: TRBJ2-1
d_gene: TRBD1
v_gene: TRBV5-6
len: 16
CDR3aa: CASRQFEGQGGNEQFF
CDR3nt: TGTGCCAGCCGACAATTTGAAGGACAGGGGGGCAATGAGCAGTTCTTC

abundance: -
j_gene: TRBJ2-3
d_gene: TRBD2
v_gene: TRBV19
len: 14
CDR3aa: CASGTSGNTDTQYF
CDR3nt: TGTGCCAGCGGGACTAGCGGAAACACAGATACGCAGTATTTT

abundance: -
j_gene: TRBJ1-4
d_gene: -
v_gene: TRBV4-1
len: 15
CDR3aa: CASSQQRATNEKLFF
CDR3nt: TGCGCCAGCAGCCAACAAAGAGCAACTAATGAAAAACTGTTTTTT

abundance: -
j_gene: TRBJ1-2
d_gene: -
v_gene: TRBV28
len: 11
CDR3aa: CASSSYTGYTF
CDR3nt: TGTGCCAGCAGTTCCTACACTGGCTACACCTTC

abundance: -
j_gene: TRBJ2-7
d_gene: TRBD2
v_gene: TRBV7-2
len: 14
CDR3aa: CASSLESGGYEQYF
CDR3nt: TGTGCCAGCAGCTTAGAATCGGGGGGATACGAGCAGTACTTC

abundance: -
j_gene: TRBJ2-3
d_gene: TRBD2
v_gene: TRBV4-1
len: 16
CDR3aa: CASSPLLRGGTDTQYF
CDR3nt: TGCGCCAGCAGCCCGCTATTGCGGGGGGGCACAGATACGCAGTATTTT